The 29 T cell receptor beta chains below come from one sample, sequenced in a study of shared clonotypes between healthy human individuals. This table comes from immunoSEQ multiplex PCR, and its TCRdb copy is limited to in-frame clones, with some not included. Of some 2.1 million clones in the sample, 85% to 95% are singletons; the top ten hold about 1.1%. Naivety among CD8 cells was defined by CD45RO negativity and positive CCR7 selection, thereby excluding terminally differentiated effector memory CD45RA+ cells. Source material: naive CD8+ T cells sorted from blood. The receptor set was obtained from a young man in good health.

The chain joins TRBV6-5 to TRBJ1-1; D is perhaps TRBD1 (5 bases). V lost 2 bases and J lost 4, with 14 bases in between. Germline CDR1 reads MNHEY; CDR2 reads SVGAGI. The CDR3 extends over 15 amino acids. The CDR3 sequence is CASSYDGAAGTEAFF. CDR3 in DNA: TGTGCCAGCAGTTACGATGGGGCGGCGGGCACTGAAGCTTTCTTT.

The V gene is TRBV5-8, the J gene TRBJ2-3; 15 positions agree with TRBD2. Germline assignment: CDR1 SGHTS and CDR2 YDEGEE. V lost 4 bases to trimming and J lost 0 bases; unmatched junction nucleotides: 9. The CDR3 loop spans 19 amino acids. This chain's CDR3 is CASSTGTSGGFLSTDTQYF. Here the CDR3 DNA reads TGTGCCAGCAGCACCGGGACTAGCGGGGGGTTCCTGAGCACAGATACGCAGTATTTT.

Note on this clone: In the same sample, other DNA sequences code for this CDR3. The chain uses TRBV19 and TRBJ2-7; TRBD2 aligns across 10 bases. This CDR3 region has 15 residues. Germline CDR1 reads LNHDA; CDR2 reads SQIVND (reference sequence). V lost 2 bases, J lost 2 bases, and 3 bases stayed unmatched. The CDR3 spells CASSIFLAGAYEQYF. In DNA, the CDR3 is TGTGCCAGTAGTATATTCCTAGCGGGAGCCTACGAGCAGTACTTC.

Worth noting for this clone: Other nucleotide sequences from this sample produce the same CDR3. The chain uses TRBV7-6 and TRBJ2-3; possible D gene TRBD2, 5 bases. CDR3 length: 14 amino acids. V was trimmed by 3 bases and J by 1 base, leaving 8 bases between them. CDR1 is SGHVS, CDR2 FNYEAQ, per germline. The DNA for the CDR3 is TGTGCCAGCAGCTTGAACGGGGGCACAGATACGCAGTATTTT. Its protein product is CASSLNGGTDTQYF. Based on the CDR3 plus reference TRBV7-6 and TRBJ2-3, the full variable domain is GAGVSQSPRYKVTKRGQDVALRCDPISGHVSLYWYRQALGQGPEFLTYFNYEAQQDKSGLPNDRFSAERPEGSISTLTIQRTEQRDSAMYRCASSLNGGTDTQYFGPGTRLTVL.

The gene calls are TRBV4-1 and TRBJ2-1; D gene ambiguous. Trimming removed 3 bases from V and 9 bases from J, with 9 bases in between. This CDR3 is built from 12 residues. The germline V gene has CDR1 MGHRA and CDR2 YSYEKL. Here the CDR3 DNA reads TGCGCCAGCAGCCAGGTTACCTCTGAGCAGTTCTTC. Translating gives CASSQVTSEQFF.

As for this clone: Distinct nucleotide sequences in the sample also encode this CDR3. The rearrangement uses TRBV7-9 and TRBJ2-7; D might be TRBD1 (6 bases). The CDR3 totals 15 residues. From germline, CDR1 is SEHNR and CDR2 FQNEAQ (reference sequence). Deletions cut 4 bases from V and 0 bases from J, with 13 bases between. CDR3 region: CASSSTGASSYEQYF. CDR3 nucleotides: TGTGCCAGCAGCTCGACAGGCGCCAGCTCCTACGAGCAGTACTTC.

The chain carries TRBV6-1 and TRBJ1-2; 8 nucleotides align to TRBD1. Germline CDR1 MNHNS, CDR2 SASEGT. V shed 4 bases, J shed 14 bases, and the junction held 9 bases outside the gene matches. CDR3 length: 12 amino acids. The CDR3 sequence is CASSAYNYRGTF. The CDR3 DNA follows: TGTGCCAGCAGTGCGTACAATTACAGGGGGACCTTC.

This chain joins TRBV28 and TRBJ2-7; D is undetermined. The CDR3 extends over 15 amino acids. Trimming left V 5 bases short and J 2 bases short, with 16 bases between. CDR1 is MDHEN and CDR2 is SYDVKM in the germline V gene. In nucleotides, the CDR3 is TGTGCCAGCAGTCCCCGGATCCCTATAACCTACGAGCAGTACTTC. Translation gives CASSPRIPITYEQYF.

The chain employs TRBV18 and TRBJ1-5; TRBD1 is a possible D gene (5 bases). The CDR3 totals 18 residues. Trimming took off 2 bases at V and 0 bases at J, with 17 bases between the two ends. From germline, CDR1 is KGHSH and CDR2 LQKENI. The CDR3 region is CASSPGLSKGYSNQPQHF. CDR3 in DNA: TGTGCCAGCTCACCAGGTCTTTCTAAGGGGTATAGCAATCAGCCCCAGCATTTT. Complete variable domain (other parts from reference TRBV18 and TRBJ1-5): NAGVMQNPRHLVRRRGQEARLRCSPMKGHSHVYWYRQLPEEGLKFMVYLQKENIIDESGMPKERFSAEFPKEGPSILRIQQVVRGDSAAYFCASSPGLSKGYSNQPQHFGDGTRLSIL.

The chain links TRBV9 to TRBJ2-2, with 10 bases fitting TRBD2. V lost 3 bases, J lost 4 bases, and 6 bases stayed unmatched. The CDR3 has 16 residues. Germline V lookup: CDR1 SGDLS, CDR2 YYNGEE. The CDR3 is CASSGSGRAPTGELFF. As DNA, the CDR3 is TGTGCCAGCAGCGGGAGCGGGAGGGCCCCCACCGGGGAGCTGTTTTTT.

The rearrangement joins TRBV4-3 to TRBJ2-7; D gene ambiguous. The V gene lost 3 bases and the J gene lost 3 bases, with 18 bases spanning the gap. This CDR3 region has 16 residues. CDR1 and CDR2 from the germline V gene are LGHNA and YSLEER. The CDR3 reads CASSQGLGVLLYEQYF. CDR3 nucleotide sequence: TGCGCCAGCAGCCAGGGCTTGGGTGTCCTCCTCTACGAGCAGTACTTC.

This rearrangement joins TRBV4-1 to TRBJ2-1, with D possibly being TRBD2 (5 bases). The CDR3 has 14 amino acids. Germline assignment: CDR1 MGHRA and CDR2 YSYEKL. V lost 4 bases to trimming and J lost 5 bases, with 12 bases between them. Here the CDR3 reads CASSPSGGHNEQFF. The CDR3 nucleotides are TGCGCCAGCAGCCCCTCAGGAGGTCACAATGAGCAGTTCTTC.

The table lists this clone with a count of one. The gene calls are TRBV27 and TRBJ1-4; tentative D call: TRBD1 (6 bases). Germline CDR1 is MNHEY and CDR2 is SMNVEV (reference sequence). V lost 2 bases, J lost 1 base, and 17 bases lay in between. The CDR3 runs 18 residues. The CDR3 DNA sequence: TGTGCCAGCAGTTTACTCTCGGTCGAGGGGGTAACTAATGAAAAACTGTTTTTT. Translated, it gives CASSLLSVEGVTNEKLFF.

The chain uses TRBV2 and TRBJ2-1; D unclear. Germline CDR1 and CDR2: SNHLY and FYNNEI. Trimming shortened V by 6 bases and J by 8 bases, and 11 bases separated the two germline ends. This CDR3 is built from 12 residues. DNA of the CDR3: TGTGCCAGCAGCTCAGCGTTGGATGAGCAGTTCTTC. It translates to CASSSALDEQFF.

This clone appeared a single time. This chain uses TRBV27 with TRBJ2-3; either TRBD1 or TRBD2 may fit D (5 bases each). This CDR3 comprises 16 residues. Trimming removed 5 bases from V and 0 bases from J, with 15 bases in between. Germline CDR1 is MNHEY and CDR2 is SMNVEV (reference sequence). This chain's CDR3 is CASSPGARPSTDTQYF. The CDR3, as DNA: TGTGCCAGCAGTCCCGGGGCGAGACCTAGCACAGATACGCAGTATTTT.

CDR3 bases: TGTGCCAGCAGCGGCGGGACTTTCTACGAGCAGTACTTC. This encodes CASSGGTFYEQYF. The V and J genes are TRBV9 and TRBJ2-7; D might be TRBD2 (6 bases). CDR1 is SGDLS, CDR2 YYNGEE, per germline. Trimming shortened V by 3 bases and J by 3 bases, and 10 bases separated the two germline ends. The CDR3 totals 13 residues.

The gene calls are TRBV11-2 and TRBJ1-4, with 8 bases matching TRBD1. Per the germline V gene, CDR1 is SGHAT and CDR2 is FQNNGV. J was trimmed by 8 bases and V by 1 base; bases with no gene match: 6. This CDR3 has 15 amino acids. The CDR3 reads CASSLGTGLREKLFF. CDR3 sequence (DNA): TGTGCCAGCAGCTTAGGGACAGGGCTACGCGAAAAACTGTTTTTT.

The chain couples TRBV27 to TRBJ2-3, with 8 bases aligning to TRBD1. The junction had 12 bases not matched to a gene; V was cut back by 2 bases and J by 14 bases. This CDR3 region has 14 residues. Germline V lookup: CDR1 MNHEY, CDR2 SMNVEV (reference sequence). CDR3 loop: CASSLLGQGNPGYF. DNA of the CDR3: TGTGCCAGCAGTTTACTTGGACAGGGCAACCCAGGGTATTTT.

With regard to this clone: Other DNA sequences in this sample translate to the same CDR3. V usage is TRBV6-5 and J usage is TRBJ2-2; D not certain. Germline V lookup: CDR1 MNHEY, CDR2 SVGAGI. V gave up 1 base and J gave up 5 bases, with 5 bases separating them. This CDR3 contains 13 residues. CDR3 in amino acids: CASSYLGTGELFF. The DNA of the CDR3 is TGTGCCAGCAGTTACTTAGGGACCGGGGAGCTGTTTTTT.

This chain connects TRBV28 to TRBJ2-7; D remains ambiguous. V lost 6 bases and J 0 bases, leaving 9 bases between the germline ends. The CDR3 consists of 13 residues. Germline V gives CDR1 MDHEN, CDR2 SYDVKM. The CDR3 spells CASSPDTSYEQYF. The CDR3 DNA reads TGTGCCAGCAGCCCCGACACCTCCTACGAGCAGTACTTC. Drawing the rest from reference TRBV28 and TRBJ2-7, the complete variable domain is DVKVTQSSRYLVKRTGEKVFLECVQDMDHENMFWYRQDPGLGLRLIYFSYDVKMKEKGDIPEGYSVSREKKERFSLILESASTNQTSMYLCASSPDTSYEQYFGPGTRLTVT.

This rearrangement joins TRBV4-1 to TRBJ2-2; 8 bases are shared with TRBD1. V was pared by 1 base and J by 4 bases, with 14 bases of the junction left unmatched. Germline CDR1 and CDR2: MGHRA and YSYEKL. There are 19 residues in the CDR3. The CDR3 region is CASSQAWVPGTGSTGELFF. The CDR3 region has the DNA TGCGCCAGCAGCCAAGCGTGGGTTCCCGGGACAGGTTCCACCGGGGAGCTGTTTTTT.

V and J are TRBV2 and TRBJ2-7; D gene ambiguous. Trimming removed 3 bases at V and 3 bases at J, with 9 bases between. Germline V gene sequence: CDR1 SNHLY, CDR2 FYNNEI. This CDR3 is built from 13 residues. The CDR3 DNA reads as TGTGCCAGCAGTGAGTTGTTAGGCTACGAGCAGTACTTC. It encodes CASSELLGYEQYF.

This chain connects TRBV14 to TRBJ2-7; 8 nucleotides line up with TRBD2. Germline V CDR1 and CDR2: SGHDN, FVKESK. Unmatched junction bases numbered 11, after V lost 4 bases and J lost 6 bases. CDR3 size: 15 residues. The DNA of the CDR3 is TGTGCCAGCAGCCCCCTACCAGCGGGAGCGGGCGAGCAGTACTTC. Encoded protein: CASSPLPAGAGEQYF.

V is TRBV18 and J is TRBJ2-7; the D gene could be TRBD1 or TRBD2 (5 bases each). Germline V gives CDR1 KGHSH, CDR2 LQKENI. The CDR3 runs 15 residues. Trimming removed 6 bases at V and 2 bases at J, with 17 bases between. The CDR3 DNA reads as TGTGCCAGCTCGAGGGACGAGGGGCCACCCTACGAGCAGTACTTC. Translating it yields CASSRDEGPPYEQYF.

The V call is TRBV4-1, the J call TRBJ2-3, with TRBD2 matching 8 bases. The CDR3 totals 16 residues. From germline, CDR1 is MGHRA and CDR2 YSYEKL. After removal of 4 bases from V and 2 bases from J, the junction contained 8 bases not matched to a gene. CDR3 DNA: TGCGCCAGCAGCCCCCCGGGGGGGTTGAACACAGATACGCAGTATTTT. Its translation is CASSPPGGLNTDTQYF.

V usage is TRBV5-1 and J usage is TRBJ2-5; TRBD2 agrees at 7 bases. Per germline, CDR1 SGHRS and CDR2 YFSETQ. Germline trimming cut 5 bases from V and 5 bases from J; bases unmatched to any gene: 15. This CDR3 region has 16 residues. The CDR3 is CASSPGTLMGGETQYF. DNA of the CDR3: TGCGCCAGCAGTCCTGGGACCCTAATGGGGGGGGAGACCCAGTACTTC.

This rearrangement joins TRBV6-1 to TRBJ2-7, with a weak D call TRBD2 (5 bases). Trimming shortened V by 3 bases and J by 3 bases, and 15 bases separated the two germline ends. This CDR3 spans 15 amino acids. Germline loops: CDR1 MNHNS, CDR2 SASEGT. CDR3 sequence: CASSERAGRSYEQYF. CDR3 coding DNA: TGTGCCAGCAGTGAGAGGGCAGGTAGGAGCTACGAGCAGTACTTC.

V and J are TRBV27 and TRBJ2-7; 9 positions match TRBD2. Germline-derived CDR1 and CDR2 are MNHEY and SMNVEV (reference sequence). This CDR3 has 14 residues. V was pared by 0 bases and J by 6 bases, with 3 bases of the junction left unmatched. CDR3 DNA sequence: TGTGCCAGCAGTTTATCTAGCGGGAGCTCCGAGCAGTACTTC. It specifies CASSLSSGSSEQYF.

Here the CDR3 DNA reads TGTGCCAGTAACGGCGGGACCAGTTTCGAGCAGTACTTC. Translation: CASNGGTSFEQYF. The chain recombines TRBV19 with TRBJ2-7; possibly TRBD2 for D (6 bases). The CDR3 consists of 13 residues. V shed 7 bases and J shed 6 bases, with 16 bases lying between them. Germline CDR1 reads LNHDA; CDR2 reads SQIVND (reference sequence).